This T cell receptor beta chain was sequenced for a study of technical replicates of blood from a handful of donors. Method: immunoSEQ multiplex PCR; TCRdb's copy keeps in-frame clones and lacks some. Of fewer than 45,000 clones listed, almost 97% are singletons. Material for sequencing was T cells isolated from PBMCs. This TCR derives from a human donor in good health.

The CDR3 DNA is TGTGCCAGCAGTTCGTCGGGAGCGGGAACCGGGGAGCTGTTTTTT. Protein sequence: CASSSSGAGTGELFF. The rearrangement joins TRBV28 to TRBJ2-2; TRBD2 aligns across 7 bases. The CDR3 length is 15 residues. Trimming removed 4 bases from V and 5 bases from J; junction bases left unmatched: 7. The germline gives CDR1 MDHEN, CDR2 SYDVKM. Full variable domain (remainder filled in from reference TRBV28 and TRBJ2-2): DVKVTQSSRYLVKRTGEKVFLECVQDMDHENMFWYRQDPGLGLRLIYFSYDVKMKEKGDIPEGYSVSREKKERFSLILESASTNQTSMYLCASSSSGAGTGELFFGEGSRLTVL.